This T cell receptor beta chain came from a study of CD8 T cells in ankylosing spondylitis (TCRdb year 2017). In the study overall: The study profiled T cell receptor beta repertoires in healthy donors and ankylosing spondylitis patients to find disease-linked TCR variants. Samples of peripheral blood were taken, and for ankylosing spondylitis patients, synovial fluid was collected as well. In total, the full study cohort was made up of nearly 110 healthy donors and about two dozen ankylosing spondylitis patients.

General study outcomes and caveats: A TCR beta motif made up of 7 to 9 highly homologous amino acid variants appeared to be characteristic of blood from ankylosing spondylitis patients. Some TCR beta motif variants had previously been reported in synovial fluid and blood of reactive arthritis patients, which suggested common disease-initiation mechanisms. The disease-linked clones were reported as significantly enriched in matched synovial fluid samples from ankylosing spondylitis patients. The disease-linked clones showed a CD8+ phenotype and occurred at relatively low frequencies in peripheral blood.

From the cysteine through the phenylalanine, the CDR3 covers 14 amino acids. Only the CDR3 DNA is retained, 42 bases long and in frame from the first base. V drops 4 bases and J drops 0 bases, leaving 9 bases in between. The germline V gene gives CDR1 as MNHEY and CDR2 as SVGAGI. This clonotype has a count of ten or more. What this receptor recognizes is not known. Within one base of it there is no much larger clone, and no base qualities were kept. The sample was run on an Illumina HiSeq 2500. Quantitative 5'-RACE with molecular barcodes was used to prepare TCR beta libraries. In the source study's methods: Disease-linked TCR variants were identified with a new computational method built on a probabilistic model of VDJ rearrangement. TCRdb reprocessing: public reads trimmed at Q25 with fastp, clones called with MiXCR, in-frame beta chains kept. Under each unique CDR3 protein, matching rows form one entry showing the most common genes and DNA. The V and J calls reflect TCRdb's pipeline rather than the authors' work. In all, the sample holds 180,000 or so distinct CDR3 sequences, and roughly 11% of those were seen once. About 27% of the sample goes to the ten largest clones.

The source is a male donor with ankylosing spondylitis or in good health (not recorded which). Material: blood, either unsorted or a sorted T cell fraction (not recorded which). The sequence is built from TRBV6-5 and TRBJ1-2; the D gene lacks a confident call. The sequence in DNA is TGTGCCAGCAGTTCACCAGGTGCTAACTATGGCTACACCTTC. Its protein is CASSSPGANYGYTF.